These T cell receptor beta chains were read from a single sample in a study of T cells in Graves' hyperthyroidism and ophthalmopathy. TCRdb ran MiXCR on the multiplex PCR reads and lists one entry per CDR3 protein. The sample contains hundreds of thousands of distinct CDR3 sequences, approximately 40% of which appear only once. Sequencing was done on a sample of blood. All receptors come from a man between 18 and 35 years old with Graves' hyperthyroidism. Each CDR3 is given with its conserved first and last residue. D genes are given only for firm matches. Some rows have no size entry. The others give once, few or many, or a class for an expanded clone.

j_gene: TRBJ2-7
d_gene: TRBD2
v_gene: TRBV7-2
abundance: few
CDR3aa: CASSFEAGPLSEQYF
CDR3nt: TGTGCCAGCAGCTTCGAAGCGGGACCCCTTAGCGAGCAGTACTTC

j_gene: TRBJ2-7
d_gene: NA
v_gene: TRBV2
abundance: few
CDR3aa: CASSVEREQYF
CDR3nt: TGTGCCAGCAGTGTAGAGCGGGAGCAGTACTTC

j_gene: TRBJ1-2
d_gene: NA
v_gene: TRBV6-5
abundance: few
CDR3aa: CASSYTQQYGYTF
CDR3nt: TGTGCCAGCAGTTACACCCAACAGTATGGCTACACCTTC

j_gene: TRBJ2-7
d_gene: TRBD2
v_gene: TRBV29-1
abundance: many
CDR3aa: CSVVGLAGVEQYF
CDR3nt: TGCAGCGTTGTCGGTCTAGCGGGAGTCGAGCAGTACTTC

j_gene: TRBJ2-6
d_gene: NA
v_gene: TRBV7-2
abundance: NA
CDR3aa: CASSGPGRGSSGANVLTF
CDR3nt: TGTGCCAGCAGCGGCCCGGGTCGGGGCTCCTCTGGGGCCAACGTCCTGACTTTC

j_gene: TRBJ1-2
d_gene: TRBD1
v_gene: TRBV5-4
abundance: few
CDR3aa: CASSLGETGQGYTF
CDR3nt: TGTGCCAGCAGCTTGGGGGAGACAGGGCAAGGCTACACCTTC

j_gene: TRBJ2-7
d_gene: TRBD1
v_gene: TRBV20-1
abundance: many
CDR3aa: CSASTGTGYEQYF
CDR3nt: TGCAGTGCTTCAACCGGGACAGGGTACGAGCAGTACTTC

j_gene: TRBJ1-1
d_gene: NA
v_gene: TRBV29-1
abundance: NA
CDR3aa: CSVGDTAVNTEAFF
CDR3nt: TGCAGCGTTGGGGATACAGCGGTGAACACTGAAGCTTTCTTT

j_gene: TRBJ2-5
d_gene: NA
v_gene: TRBV29-1
abundance: NA
CDR3aa: CSFAQGRGQETQYF
CDR3nt: TGCAGCTTCGCGCAGGGAAGGGGCCAAGAGACCCAGTACTTC

j_gene: TRBJ2-7
d_gene: TRBD1
v_gene: TRBV6-5
abundance: few
CDR3aa: CASREGQVAYEQYF
CDR3nt: TGTGCCAGCAGGGAGGGACAGGTGGCCTACGAGCAGTACTTC

j_gene: TRBJ1-2
d_gene: NA
v_gene: TRBV4-3
abundance: NA
CDR3aa: CASSQGSSYGYTF
CDR3nt: TGCGCCAGCAGCCAAGGGAGTTCCTATGGCTACACCTTC

j_gene: TRBJ2-6
d_gene: NA
v_gene: TRBV7-8
abundance: many
CDR3aa: CASSLGRNGANVLTF
CDR3nt: TGTGCCAGCAGCTTAGGACGTAATGGGGCCAACGTCCTGACTTTC

j_gene: TRBJ1-1
d_gene: NA
v_gene: TRBV25-1
abundance: many
CDR3aa: CASSDPGRPGTEAFF
CDR3nt: TGTGCCAGCAGTGACCCAGGACGACCAGGGACTGAAGCTTTCTTT

j_gene: TRBJ2-5
d_gene: NA
v_gene: TRBV20-1
abundance: many
CDR3aa: CSARLGETQYF
CDR3nt: TGCAGCGCGCGACTAGGAGAGACCCAGTACTTC

j_gene: TRBJ2-7
d_gene: NA
v_gene: TRBV29-1
abundance: many
CDR3aa: CSVQDGEYEQYF
CDR3nt: TGCAGCGTTCAGGACGGTGAATACGAGCAGTACTTC

j_gene: TRBJ1-6
d_gene: NA
v_gene: TRBV12-3/TRBV12-4
abundance: many
CDR3aa: CASSLMGYAAPLHF
CDR3nt: TGTGCCAGCAGTTTAATGGGGTACGCAGCACCCCTCCACTTT

j_gene: TRBJ2-7
d_gene: TRBD1
v_gene: TRBV19
abundance: many
CDR3aa: CASSRTGTDRWQYF
CDR3nt: TGTGCCAGTAGTCGGACAGGGACGGACCGTTGGCAGTACTTC

j_gene: TRBJ1-1
d_gene: NA
v_gene: TRBV9
abundance: many
CDR3aa: CASSGRIGRNTEAFF
CDR3nt: TGTGCCAGCAGCGGGCGGATAGGGCGTAACACTGAAGCTTTCTTT

j_gene: TRBJ2-7
d_gene: NA
v_gene: TRBV20-1
abundance: many
CDR3aa: CSARDRGHEQYF
CDR3nt: TGCAGTGCTAGAGATCGGGGTCACGAGCAGTACTTC

j_gene: TRBJ2-5
d_gene: NA
v_gene: TRBV6-5
abundance: few
CDR3aa: CASRTSPYQETQYF
CDR3nt: TGTGCCAGCAGGACTAGTCCGTACCAAGAGACCCAGTACTTC

j_gene: TRBJ1-6
d_gene: NA
v_gene: TRBV12-3/TRBV12-4
abundance: many
CDR3aa: CASRRDGDNSPLHF
CDR3nt: TGTGCCAGCAGGCGGGACGGCGATAATTCACCCCTCCACTTT

j_gene: TRBJ2-5
d_gene: NA
v_gene: TRBV9
abundance: once
CDR3aa: CASSSSWASPRETQYF
CDR3nt: TGTGCCAGCAGCTCATCTTGGGCTTCCCCGCGGGAGACCCAGTACTTC

j_gene: TRBJ2-7
d_gene: TRBD1
v_gene: TRBV12-3/TRBV12-4
abundance: few
CDR3aa: CASSSVAQGAYEQYF
CDR3nt: TGTGCCAGCAGCTCAGTGGCACAGGGGGCCTACGAGCAGTACTTC

j_gene: TRBJ2-6
d_gene: NA
v_gene: TRBV10-3
abundance: NA
CDR3aa: CAIGSSGANVLTF
CDR3nt: TGTGCCATAGGGAGCTCTGGGGCCAACGTCCTGACTTTC

j_gene: TRBJ2-7
d_gene: TRBD2
v_gene: TRBV7-2
abundance: NA
CDR3aa: CASSLGTRIGGEQYF
CDR3nt: TGTGCCAGCAGCCTCGGGACTAGGATAGGAGGTGAGCAGTACTTC

j_gene: TRBJ2-7
d_gene: TRBD2
v_gene: TRBV20-1
abundance: few
CDR3aa: CSAITGFSGSSPYEQYF
CDR3nt: TGCAGTGCCATAACAGGGTTTAGCGGGAGTTCTCCCTACGAGCAGTACTTC

j_gene: TRBJ2-7
d_gene: NA
v_gene: TRBV5-6
abundance: few
CDR3aa: CASSFGSGPTEQYF
CDR3nt: TGTGCCAGCAGCTTCGGTAGCGGTCCTACGGAGCAGTACTTC

j_gene: TRBJ1-4
d_gene: NA
v_gene: TRBV7-2
abundance: NA
CDR3aa: CASSQRQPNEKLFF
CDR3nt: TGTGCCAGCAGCCAACGGCAGCCTAATGAAAAACTGTTTTTT

j_gene: TRBJ1-1
d_gene: NA
v_gene: TRBV20-1
abundance: once
CDR3aa: CSARDGGALGVNTEAFF
CDR3nt: TGCAGTGCTAGAGACGGGGGAGCATTGGGGGTGAACACTGAAGCTTTCTTT

j_gene: TRBJ2-7
d_gene: NA
v_gene: TRBV6-6
abundance: NA
CDR3aa: CAVRDSYEQYF
CDR3nt: TGTGCCGTTAGGGACTCCTACGAGCAGTACTTC

j_gene: TRBJ2-7
d_gene: NA
v_gene: TRBV20-1
abundance: NA
CDR3aa: CSATPAYEQYF
CDR3nt: TGCAGTGCAACCCCAGCCTACGAGCAGTACTTC

j_gene: TRBJ2-7
d_gene: TRBD1
v_gene: TRBV20-1
abundance: NA
CDR3aa: CSASDPGQGFYEQYF
CDR3nt: TGCAGTGCTTCTGATCCGGGACAGGGATTCTACGAGCAGTACTTC

j_gene: TRBJ2-7
d_gene: NA
v_gene: TRBV20-1
abundance: NA
CDR3aa: CSARFISYEQYF
CDR3nt: TGCAGTGCTAGATTTATCTCCTACGAGCAGTACTTC

j_gene: TRBJ1-1
d_gene: TRBD1
v_gene: TRBV19
abundance: NA
CDR3aa: CASSLPGTGDAFF
CDR3nt: TGTGCCAGTAGCCTCCCCGGGACAGGGGATGCTTTCTTT

j_gene: TRBJ2-7
d_gene: TRBD2
v_gene: TRBV9
abundance: few
CDR3aa: CASSGGWGGNDEQYF
CDR3nt: TGTGCCAGCAGCGGAGGCTGGGGGGGAAACGACGAGCAGTACTTC

j_gene: TRBJ2-7
d_gene: NA
v_gene: TRBV7-9
abundance: many
CDR3aa: CASSLGEDGTYEQYF
CDR3nt: TGTGCCAGCAGCCTAGGTGAGGACGGCACCTACGAGCAGTACTTC

j_gene: TRBJ1-5
d_gene: NA
v_gene: TRBV19
abundance: NA
CDR3aa: CASRSGGGIGGSQPQHF
CDR3nt: TGTGCCAGTAGGAGTGGGGGAGGCATAGGGGGGTCTCAGCCCCAGCATTTT

j_gene: TRBJ2-6
d_gene: NA
v_gene: TRBV29-1
abundance: many
CDR3aa: CSVEEYSGANVLTF
CDR3nt: TGCAGCGTTGAAGAGTACTCTGGGGCCAACGTCCTGACTTTC

j_gene: TRBJ1-1
d_gene: NA
v_gene: TRBV9
abundance: few
CDR3aa: CASSSQLMNTEAFF
CDR3nt: TGTGCCAGCAGTTCGCAGCTCATGAACACTGAAGCTTTCTTT

j_gene: TRBJ1-1
d_gene: NA
v_gene: TRBV20-1
abundance: many
CDR3aa: CSARIGGTEAFF
CDR3nt: TGCAGTGCTAGAATCGGAGGGACTGAAGCTTTCTTT

j_gene: TRBJ2-3
d_gene: TRBD2
v_gene: TRBV7-2
abundance: NA
CDR3aa: CASSHRSGSGTDTQYF
CDR3nt: TGTGCCAGCAGCCACCGTAGCGGGAGTGGCACAGATACGCAGTATTTT

j_gene: TRBJ1-1
d_gene: NA
v_gene: TRBV7-9
abundance: many
CDR3aa: CASSLGRDGNTEAFF
CDR3nt: TGTGCCAGCAGCTTAGGCCGGGACGGGAACACTGAAGCTTTCTTT

j_gene: TRBJ1-1
d_gene: TRBD1
v_gene: TRBV12-3/TRBV12-4
abundance: once
CDR3aa: CASSFWTGQMTDTEAFF
CDR3nt: TGTGCCAGCAGTTTTTGGACAGGGCAGATGACAGACACTGAAGCTTTCTTT

j_gene: TRBJ2-2
d_gene: NA
v_gene: TRBV7-2
abundance: few
CDR3aa: CASSLFVETNTGELFF
CDR3nt: TGTGCCAGCAGCTTATTCGTGGAAACGAACACCGGGGAGCTGTTTTTT

j_gene: TRBJ2-5
d_gene: TRBD1
v_gene: TRBV29-1
abundance: NA
CDR3aa: CSVQDRGNQPQYF
CDR3nt: TGCAGCGTTCAGGACAGGGGCAATCAGCCCCAGTACTTC

j_gene: TRBJ1-3
d_gene: TRBD1
v_gene: TRBV7-9
abundance: few
CDR3aa: CASSPGQGGTGNTIYF
CDR3nt: TGTGCAAGTTCCCCCGGACAGGGGGGGACTGGAAACACCATATATTTT

j_gene: TRBJ2-5
d_gene: TRBD2
v_gene: TRBV7-8
abundance: many
CDR3aa: CASSRTSGRQETQYF
CDR3nt: TGTGCCAGCAGTCGGACTAGCGGGCGCCAAGAGACCCAGTACTTC

j_gene: TRBJ1-1
d_gene: TRBD1
v_gene: TRBV5-1
abundance: few
CDR3aa: CASSRQPGQGMNTEAFF
CDR3nt: TGCGCCAGCAGCCGCCAACCGGGACAGGGGATGAACACTGAAGCTTTCTTT

j_gene: TRBJ1-5
d_gene: TRBD1
v_gene: TRBV7-6
abundance: few
CDR3aa: CASSHRRTGSWRTLYSNQPQHF
CDR3nt: TGTGCCAGCAGCCACCGCAGGACAGGGAGTTGGCGAACCCTCTATAGCAATCAGCCCCAGCATTTT

j_gene: TRBJ2-5
d_gene: NA
v_gene: TRBV25-1
abundance: many
CDR3aa: CASSESGPQETQYF
CDR3nt: TGTGCCAGCAGTGAATCAGGACCGCAAGAGACCCAGTACTTC

j_gene: TRBJ1-4
d_gene: NA
v_gene: TRBV25-1
abundance: many
CDR3aa: CASSQGTNEKLFF
CDR3nt: TGTGCCAGCAGCCAGGGAACTAATGAAAAACTGTTTTTT

j_gene: TRBJ1-1
d_gene: NA
v_gene: TRBV9
abundance: NA
CDR3aa: CASSQRAGTEAFF
CDR3nt: TGTGCCAGCAGCCAAAGGGCTGGCACTGAAGCTTTCTTT

j_gene: TRBJ2-2
d_gene: NA
v_gene: TRBV10-2
abundance: few
CDR3aa: CASSGVFTGELFF
CDR3nt: TGCGCCAGCAGTGGTGTTTTCACCGGGGAGCTGTTTTTT

j_gene: TRBJ2-1
d_gene: NA
v_gene: TRBV7-9
abundance: NA
CDR3aa: CASIPVGLANEQFF
CDR3nt: TGTGCCAGCATCCCGGTGGGGCTAGCGAATGAGCAGTTCTTC

j_gene: TRBJ1-1
d_gene: TRBD1
v_gene: TRBV12-3/TRBV12-4
abundance: many
CDR3aa: CASSLGTGMTEAFF
CDR3nt: TGTGCCAGCAGCCTCGGGACAGGGATGACTGAAGCTTTCTTT